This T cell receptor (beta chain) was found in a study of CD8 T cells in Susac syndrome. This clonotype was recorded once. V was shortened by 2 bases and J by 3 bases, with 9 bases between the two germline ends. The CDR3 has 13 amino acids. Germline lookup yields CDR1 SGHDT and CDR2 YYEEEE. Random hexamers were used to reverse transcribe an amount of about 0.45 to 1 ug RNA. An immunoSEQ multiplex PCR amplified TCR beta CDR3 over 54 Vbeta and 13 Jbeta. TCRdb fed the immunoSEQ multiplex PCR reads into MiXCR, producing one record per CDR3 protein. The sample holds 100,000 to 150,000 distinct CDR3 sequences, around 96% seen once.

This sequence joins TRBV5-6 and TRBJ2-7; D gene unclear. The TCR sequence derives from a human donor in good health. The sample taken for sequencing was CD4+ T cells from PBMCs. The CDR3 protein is CASSFRQFYEQYF. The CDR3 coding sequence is TGTGCCAGCAGCTTCCGGCAGTTCTACGAGCAGTACTTC.